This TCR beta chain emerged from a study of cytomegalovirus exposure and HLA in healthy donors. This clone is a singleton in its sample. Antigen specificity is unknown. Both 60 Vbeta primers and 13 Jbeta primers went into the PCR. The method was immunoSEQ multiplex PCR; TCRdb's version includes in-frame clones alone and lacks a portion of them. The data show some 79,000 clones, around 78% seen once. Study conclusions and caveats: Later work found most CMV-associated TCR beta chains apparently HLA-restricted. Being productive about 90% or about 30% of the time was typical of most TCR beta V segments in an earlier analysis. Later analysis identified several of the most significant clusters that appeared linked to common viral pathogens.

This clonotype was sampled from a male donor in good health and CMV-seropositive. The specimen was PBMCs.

The CDR3 DNA reads TGTGCCAGTAGTATGGGGCAGGGGTCTTCGCCCCAGCATTTT. This encodes CASSMGQGSSPQHF. This rearrangement joins TRBV19 to TRBJ1-5, with a possible D match to TRBD1 (6 bases). This CDR3 has 14 residues. Germline V gene lookup returns CDR1 LNHDA and CDR2 SQIVND (reference sequence). The germline V and J ends were trimmed by 3 bases and 9 bases, with 15 bases remaining between them.